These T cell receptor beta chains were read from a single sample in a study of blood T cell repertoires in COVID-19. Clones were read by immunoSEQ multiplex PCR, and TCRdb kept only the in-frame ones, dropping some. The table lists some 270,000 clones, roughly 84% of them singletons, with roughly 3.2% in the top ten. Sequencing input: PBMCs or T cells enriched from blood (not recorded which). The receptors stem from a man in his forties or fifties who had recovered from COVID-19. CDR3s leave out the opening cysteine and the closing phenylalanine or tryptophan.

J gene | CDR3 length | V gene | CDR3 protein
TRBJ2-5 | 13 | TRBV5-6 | ASSFKREGYRTQY
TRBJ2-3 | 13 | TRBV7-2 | ASSPSGAHTDTQY
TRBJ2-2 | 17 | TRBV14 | ASSQVGIFTGKNTGELF
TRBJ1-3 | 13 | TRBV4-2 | ASRPGERDGNTIY
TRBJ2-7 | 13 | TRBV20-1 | SASQQPQASYEQY
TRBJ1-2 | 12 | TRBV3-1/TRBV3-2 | ASSLGGLEYGYT
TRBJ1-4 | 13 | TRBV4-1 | ASSPKAGVGEKLF
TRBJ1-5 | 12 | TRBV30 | AWSVGGANQPQH
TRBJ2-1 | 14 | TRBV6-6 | ASSYPASGGYNEQF
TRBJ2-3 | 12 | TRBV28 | ASSSVGETDTQY
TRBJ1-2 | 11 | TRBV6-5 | ASSRQGAYGYT
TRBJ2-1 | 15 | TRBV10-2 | ASSPGTSGRASHEQF
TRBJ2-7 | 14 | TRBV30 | AWGGLTGLRAYEQY
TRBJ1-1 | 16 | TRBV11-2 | ASSSRGWRPYMNTEAF
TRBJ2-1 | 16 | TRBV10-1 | ASMGGIPGDLSYNEQF
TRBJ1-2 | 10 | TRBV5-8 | ASSLLRGGYT
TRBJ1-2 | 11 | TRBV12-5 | ASGLGSGNGYT
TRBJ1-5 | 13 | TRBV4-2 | ASSPAQGDVQPQH
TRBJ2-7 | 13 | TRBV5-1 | ASRSTGTSVYEQY
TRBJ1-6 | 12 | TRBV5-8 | ASSLAGYNSPLH
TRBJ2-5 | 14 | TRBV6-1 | ASSASSDSGGETQY
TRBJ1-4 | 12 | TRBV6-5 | AGGMGATNEKLF
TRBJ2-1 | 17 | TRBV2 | ASIRVSSPGTGGHNEQF
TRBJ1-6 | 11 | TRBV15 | ATSRDGQSPLH
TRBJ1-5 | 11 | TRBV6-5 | ASSQGSNQPQH
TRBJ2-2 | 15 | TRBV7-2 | ASSFRPLSGNTGELF
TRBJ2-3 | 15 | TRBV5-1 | ASSYTTSGSGVDTQY
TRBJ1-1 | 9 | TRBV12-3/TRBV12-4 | ASTRNTEAF
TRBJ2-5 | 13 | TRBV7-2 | ASSFWDRPQETQY
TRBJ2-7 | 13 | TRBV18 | ASVSGTANPYEQY